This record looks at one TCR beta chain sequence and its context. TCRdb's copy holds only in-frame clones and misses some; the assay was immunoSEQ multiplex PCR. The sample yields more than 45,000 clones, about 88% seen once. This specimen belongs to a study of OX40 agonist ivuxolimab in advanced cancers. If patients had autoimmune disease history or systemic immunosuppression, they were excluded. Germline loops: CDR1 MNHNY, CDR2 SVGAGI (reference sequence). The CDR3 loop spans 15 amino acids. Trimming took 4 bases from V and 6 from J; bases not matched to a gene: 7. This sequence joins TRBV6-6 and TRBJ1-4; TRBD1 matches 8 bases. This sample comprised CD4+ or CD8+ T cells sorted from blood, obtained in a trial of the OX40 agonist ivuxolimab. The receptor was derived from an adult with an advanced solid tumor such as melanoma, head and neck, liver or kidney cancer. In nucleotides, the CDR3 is TGTGCCAGCAGTTCTACGGACAGGGCCGATGAAAAACTGTTTTTT. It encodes CASSSTDRADEKLFF.